The rows below give T cell receptor beta chains drawn from one sample of a study of T-cell memory formation after mild COVID-19. TCRdb redid the calling of the 5' RACE reads with MiXCR, one entry per CDR3 protein. This repertoire shows some 150,000 distinct CDR3 sequences, roughly a fifth found once; its top ten account for under 2.5%. Source material: PBMCs or a T cell subset sorted from them (not recorded which). The source is an adult woman who had mild COVID-19 (a few samples of this study predate the infection). Cell type and time point are not known. CDR3s include the opening cysteine and the closing phenylalanine or tryptophan.

V	CDR3
TRBV12-3/TRBV12-4	CASSSALETQYF
TRBV20-1	CSARPLSTDTQYF
TRBV5-1	CASSGSTDTQYF
TRBV9	CASSAIAGGTYEQYF
TRBV25-1	CASSPLDSGNTIYF
TRBV3-1	CASSDLGGPSGANVLTF
TRBV5-1	CASSQRSGGEQFF
TRBV7-6	CASSLRQGASYNSPLHF
TRBV24-1	CATSDLDTQYF
TRBV7-2	CASSAGEANQPQHF
TRBV10-3	CAIEDPLRRTEAFF
TRBV7-9	CASSPHSGRSYEQYF
TRBV15	CATRIRGTGNTEAFF
TRBV11-2	CASSPVMKDTQYF
TRBV7-9	CASQGQGPSNQPQHF
TRBV6-6	CASSLSGAGPGGELFF
TRBV5-5	CASVQSTLRGGELFF
TRBV25-1	CASSEWGGLGYTF
TRBV7-9	CASSPVTGGGYGYTF
TRBV7-3	CASSVAGDQETQYF
TRBV7-9	CASSSAAGNSPLHF
TRBV12-3/TRBV12-4	CASSFPGRVFGANVLTF
TRBV5-6	CASSVGTGDEQFF
TRBV11-2	CASSRTSGNDEQFF
TRBV12-3/TRBV12-4	CASSLAELTDTQYF
TRBV6-2/TRBV6-3	CASAYGLAGFTDTQYF
TRBV20-1	CSASAGGPRGAQYF
TRBV7-2	CASSPRGGLAGGADTQYF
TRBV24-1	CATSDFGSSETQYF
TRBV12-3/TRBV12-4	CASSPLGTEGGKTQYF
TRBV18	CASSPWGGRTGELFF
TRBV24-1	CATQRGSYNEQFF
TRBV6-4	CASSDSGGAHTGELFF
TRBV12-3/TRBV12-4	CASSLLAEHEQYF
TRBV2	CATANSNQPQHF
TRBV5-1	CASSLATSGDQYTQYF
TRBV20-1	CSAHSGSSYEQYF
TRBV5-5	CASSLGQFDYGYTF
TRBV2	CASRAYNEQFF
TRBV12-3/TRBV12-4	CASKPTGGETQYF
TRBV20-1	CSASNQAHTGELFF
TRBV18	CASSPPGRYSPLHF
TRBV7-2	CASSSSGGAYNEQFF
TRBV18	CASSDRTSGPRYEQYF
TRBV11-2	CASSLPPGPYNEQFF
TRBV6-5	CASSYSKGGVRSGAYEQYF
TRBV6-2/TRBV6-3	CASSYSFNRGLNTEAFF
TRBV7-2	CASSFPGAHEQYF
TRBV5-1	CASSDRDRANTEAFF
TRBV4-1	CASSPTLRDRKTNYGYTF
TRBV11-3	CASSPFRSTQGLAKTYNEQFF
TRBV5-1	CASSSVTVRSSEAFF
TRBV29-1	CSVGDTGELFF
TRBV5-6	CASSHGAADTQYF
TRBV7-6	CASSFSGTSGRSPTDTQYF
TRBV7-9	CASSLRLHTDTQYF
TRBV9	CASSVGRRGPYEQYF
TRBV6-5	CAVRSGQGLSGELFF
TRBV19	CASTRGASTDTQYF